The clone carrying this TCR beta chain was counted between two and nine times. What it recognizes is unknown. This sample is part of a study of identical twins. Study-wide results and caveats: Fewer insertions were carried by abundant cord blood beta clonotypes, but none was seen in memory repertoires. Partial confounding of zero-insertion analyses by invariant MAIT and iNKT cells was possible.

The CDR3 spans 12 residues. Trimming cost V 3 bases and J 8 bases, with 10 bases left between them. Each CDR3 protein is one row after TCRdb ran MiXCR on the 5' RACE reads. The repertoire holds roughly 720,000 distinct CDR3 sequences, with roughly 20% as singletons. These same data were also listed under a study on T cells expressing NK-cell markers. That source notes: Several experiments employed an anti-gamma-delta TCR antibody to confine sorting to alpha-beta TCR T cells. These clonotypes also led the CD3+CD56-NKG2C+ fraction in several donors.

The rearrangement joins TRBV12-3 or TRBV12-4 to TRBJ1-2; unclear D gene. The clonotype comes from a woman aged 18-30 years in good health. The sample was PBMCs. CDR3 protein: CASSFSPRGYTF. CDR3 bases: TGTGCCAGCAGTTTCTCCCCCCGGGGCTACACCTTC.